This T cell receptor (beta chain) comes out of a study of T-cell memory formation after mild COVID-19. TCRdb passed the 5' RACE reads through MiXCR, listing each CDR3 protein once. The sample consists of roughly 170,000 distinct CDR3 sequences, less than 20% of them appearing once. This clonotype showed up just a few times. The CDR3 sequence is 14 residues long. From germline, CDR1 is SGHRS and CDR2 YFSETQ. The junction had 8 bases not matched to a gene; V was cut back by 4 bases and J by 7 bases. The specimen sequenced was PBMCs or a T cell subset sorted from them (not recorded which). The TCR originated in a man aged 18-30 years who had mild COVID-19 (a few samples of this study predate the infection). Cell type and time point are not known. V usage is TRBV5-1 and J usage is TRBJ1-5; 7 positions agree with TRBD1. DNA of the CDR3: TGCGCCAGCAGCAAGACAGGGCTGGGCCAGCCCCAGCATTTT. It yields the protein CASSKTGLGQPQHF. The full variable domain, its missing parts supplied by reference TRBV5-1 and TRBJ1-5, is KAGVTQTPRYLIKTRGQQVTLSCSPISGHRSVSWYQQTPGQGLQFLFEYFSETQRNKGNFPGRFSGRQFSNSRSEMNVSTLELGDSALYLCASSKTGLGQPQHFGDGTRLSIL.